The 32 T cell receptor beta chains presented below share a single source sample, sequenced in a study of patients and donors after allogeneic stem cell transplantation. TCRdb analysed the RT-PCR reads with MiXCR anew, one entry per CDR3 protein. The table shows about 110,000 distinct CDR3 sequences, with 35% occurring only once. The specimen sequenced was blood, either unsorted or a sorted T cell fraction (not recorded which). Receptors were obtained from a human donor who was either an allogeneic HSCT recipient or a stem cell or donor lymphocyte infusion donor (not recorded which). It is not recorded whose cells these are; they may come from a transplant donor.

The chain couples TRBV7-9 to TRBJ2-1, with 7 bases matching TRBD2. Germline CDR1 SEHNR, CDR2 FQNEAQ (reference sequence). V was pared by 8 bases and J by 7 bases, with 11 bases of the junction left unmatched. The CDR3 is 14 amino acids. CDR3 in DNA: TGTGCCAGCTCGCCTATGACGGGGGGAAATGAGCAGTTCTTC. As protein: CASSPMTGGNEQFF.

With regard to this clonotype: The conserved phenylalanine or tryptophan normally closing the CDR3 is absent here, so this likely arose from a read error. This rearrangement joins TRBV28 to TRBJ2-7, with a possible D match to TRBD2 (5 bases). V shed 6 bases and J shed 7 bases, with 10 bases lying between them. Germline CDR1 reads MDHEN; CDR2 reads SYDVKM. The CDR3 consists of 11 residues. CDR3 sequence reads: CASRERLEQYL. DNA for the CDR3: TGTGCCAGCAGGGAGAGACTAGAGCAGTACCTC.

This clonotype was detected only once. The rearrangement uses TRBV5-1 and TRBJ1-2; D remains ambiguous. The CDR3 is made up of 13 amino acids. Germline V gene sequence: CDR1 SGHRS, CDR2 YFSETQ. Trimming shortened V by 4 bases and J by 5 bases, and 12 bases separated the two germline ends. DNA of the CDR3: TGCGCCAGCAGCCCGGAGACGGGGTATGGCTACACCTTC. Its protein is CASSPETGYGYTF.

DNA for the CDR3: TGCAGCGTTCGGCGGGCAGAGAATGAAAAACTGTTTTTT. Its protein product is CSVRRAENEKLFF. The V and J genes are TRBV29-1 and TRBJ1-4; D gene uncertain. Trimming stripped 5 bases from V and 5 bases from J, with 12 bases between. Germline V CDR1 and CDR2: SQVTM, ANQGSEA. This CDR3 comprises 13 residues.

The J gene is TRBJ2-7, the V gene TRBV2; 11 bases are shared with TRBD1. The ends lost 6 bases at V and 4 bases at J; junction bases unmatched: 2. From germline, CDR1 is SNHLY and CDR2 FYNNEI. CDR3 length: 13 residues. The CDR3 bases are TGTGCCAGCAGGGACAGGGGGCGATACGAGCAGTACTTC. This gives the protein CASRDRGRYEQYF. Based on the CDR3 plus reference TRBV2 and TRBJ2-7, the full variable domain is EPEVTQTPSHQVTQMGQEVILRCVPISNHLYFYWYRQILGQKVEFLVSFYNNEISEKSEIFDDQFSVERPDGSNFTLKIRSTKLEDSAMYFCASRDRGRYEQYFGPGTRLTVT.

In this sample, this clonotype turned up many times. The chain carries TRBV3-1 and TRBJ1-1; D is perhaps TRBD1 (5 bases). Trimming removed 1 base at V and 10 bases at J, with 7 bases between. Germline CDR1 and CDR2: LGHDT and YNNKEL (reference sequence). The CDR3 is made up of 11 amino acids. The CDR3 DNA is TGTGCCAGCAGCCAAGGAGGGGCAGCTTTCTTT. Amino acid sequence: CASSQGGAAFF.

The chain recombines TRBV11-3 with TRBJ1-1; D not certain. The V end lost 5 bases, the J end lost 5 bases, and 12 bases lay between the germline ends. Germline V lookup: CDR1 SGHNT, CDR2 YENEEA. The CDR3 is 13 residues long. Here the CDR3 reads CASSAYPGTEAFF. CDR3 bases: TGTGCCAGCAGCGCTTACCCGGGGACTGAAGCTTTCTTT. Complete variable domain (other parts from reference TRBV11-3 and TRBJ1-1): EAGVVQSPRYKIIEKKQPVAFWCNPISGHNTLYWYLQNLGQGPELLIRYENEEAVDDSQLPKDRFSAERLKGVDSTLKIQPAELGDSAVYLCASSAYPGTEAFFGQGTRLTVV.

V is TRBV3-1 and J is TRBJ2-7, with 9 positions matching TRBD2. This CDR3 has 16 residues. Losses at the gene ends were 0 bases for V and 2 bases for J; bases not matched to a gene: 5. CDR1 LGHDT and CDR2 YNNKEL come from the germline V gene (reference sequence). The CDR3 spells CASSQDRLAGTYEQYF. CDR3 coding DNA: TGTGCCAGCAGCCAAGATCGGCTAGCGGGGACCTACGAGCAGTACTTC.

The CDR3 reads CASSSGGLEGGAGELFF. CDR3 bases: TGTGCCAGCAGCTCAGGCGGACTAGAGGGAGGGGCCGGGGAGCTGTTTTTT. The J gene is TRBJ2-2, the V gene TRBV7-3, with 7 bases matching TRBD2. Germline V gene lookup returns CDR1 SGHTA and CDR2 FQGTGA. With 4 bases clipped from V and 6 bases from J, the junction kept 14 bases outside the gene matches. The CDR3 has 17 amino acids. Full variable domain (remainder filled in from reference TRBV7-3 and TRBJ2-2): GAGVSQTPSNKVTEKGKYVELRCDPISGHTALYWYRQSLGQGPEFLIYFQGTGAADDSGLPNDRFFAVRPEGSVSTLKIQRTERGDSAVYLCASSSGGLEGGAGELFFGEGSRLTVL.

The V call is TRBV6-5, the J call TRBJ1-5; 7 bases fit TRBD1. With V trimmed by 6 bases and J by 0 bases, 5 bases remained unmatched. CDR1 MNHEY and CDR2 SVGAGI come from the germline V gene. The CDR3 loop spans 15 amino acids. CDR3 in amino acids: CASSPDRVSNQPQHF. CDR3 nucleotides: TGTGCCAGCAGCCCAGACAGGGTTAGCAATCAGCCCCAGCATTTT.

This clonotype was seen a few times. The J gene is TRBJ1-2, the V gene TRBV9; 7 bases are a match to TRBD1. This CDR3 comprises 15 residues. The V gene end was trimmed by 3 bases and the J gene end by 7 bases; junction bases not matched to a gene: 12. Germline V gives CDR1 SGDLS, CDR2 YYNGEE. CDR3 sequence: CASSDRQGGLRGYTF. The CDR3 nucleotides are TGTGCCAGCAGCGACCGACAGGGTGGGTTGCGTGGCTACACCTTC.

The chain has TRBV12-3 or TRBV12-4 and TRBJ2-3, with 7 bases identical to TRBD2. The CDR3 is 17 amino acids. V shed 2 bases, J shed 0 bases, and the junction held 8 bases outside the gene matches. CDR3 DNA: TGTGCCAGCAGTTTACTTAGCGGGTTAGATAGCACAGATACGCAGTATTTT. This translates into CASSLLSGLDSTDTQYF.

Comments on this clonotype: Because the CDR3's place on the DNA is in doubt, the DNA is left out and the CDR3 is given as listed by TCRdb. The CDR3 region is CASSWGPGTGVRGEYF. The V and J genes are TRBV5-6 and TRBJ2-7; the listed D gene, TRBD1, was not tested against the DNA. Counting both end residues, the CDR3 totals 16 amino acids. Germline assignment: CDR1 SGHDT and CDR2 YYEEEE.

V and J are TRBV7-2 and TRBJ2-4; 7 bases are shared with TRBD1. Germline assignment: CDR1 SGHTA and CDR2 FQGNSA. The ends lost 4 bases at V and 7 bases at J; junction bases unmatched: 10. The CDR3 loop spans 15 amino acids. In DNA, the CDR3 is TGTGCCAGCAGCTGGACCGACAGGGAAGGGAACATTCAGTACTTC. Residues: CASSWTDREGNIQYF.

The chain recombines TRBV7-9 with TRBJ1-2; 8 bases line up with TRBD1. The CDR3 spans 15 residues. V was clipped by 0 bases and J by 4 bases; unmatched bases: 4. CDR1 and CDR2 from the germline V gene are SEHNR and FQNEAQ (reference sequence). CDR3 residues: CASSLAGTGGYGYTF. In nucleotides, the CDR3 is TGTGCCAGCAGCTTAGCGGGGACAGGAGGCTATGGCTACACCTTC. Combining the CDR3 with reference TRBV7-9 and TRBJ1-2 gives the whole variable domain DTGVSQNPRHKITKRGQNVTFRCDPISEHNRLYWYRQTLGQGPEFLTYFQNEAQLEKSRLLSDRFSAERPKGSFSTLEIQRTEQGDSAMYLCASSLAGTGGYGYTFGSGTRLTVV.

J is TRBJ2-7 and V is TRBV7-9; D could derive from TRBD1 or TRBD2 (6 bases each). The CDR3 is made up of 17 amino acids. V lost 1 base and J lost 0, with 16 bases in between. The germline V gene has CDR1 SEHNR and CDR2 FQNEAQ (reference sequence). CDR3 bases: TGTGCCAGCAGCTTAGAGGGAGCCTGGGGGGCCTCCTACGAGCAGTACTTC. This gives the protein CASSLEGAWGASYEQYF.

The V and J genes are TRBV6-2 or TRBV6-3 and TRBJ2-7, with TRBD2 matching over 8 bases. The length of the CDR3 is 15 residues. Germline V lookup: CDR1 MNHEY, CDR2 SVGEGT. V lost 6 bases to trimming and J lost 6 bases; unmatched junction nucleotides: 13. CDR3: CASRRSGKTEGEQYF. The CDR3 DNA reads as TGTGCCAGCAGACGTAGCGGGAAGACCGAGGGCGAGCAGTACTTC.

This clonotype has just a few counts. The chain links TRBV12-3 or TRBV12-4 to TRBJ2-3; TRBD1 agrees at 8 bases. J lost 2 bases, V lost 6 bases, and 10 bases had no gene match. This CDR3 comprises 16 residues. CDR3 region: CASRTRRRGHTDTQYF. The CDR3, as DNA: TGTGCCAGCAGAACCCGACGCAGGGGGCACACAGATACGCAGTATTTT.

The table lists this clonotype with a few counts. The chain carries TRBV29-1 and TRBJ1-5; the D gene is possibly TRBD1 (6 bases). Trimming stripped 4 bases from V and 6 bases from J, with 13 bases between. The germline V gene has CDR1 SQVTM and CDR2 ANQGSEA. The CDR3 is 13 residues long. The CDR3 reads CSVGGAGSQPQHF. CDR3 nucleotides: TGCAGCGTTGGGGGGGCAGGGTCTCAGCCCCAGCATTTT.

This clonotype was counted at least ten times. J is TRBJ2-1 and V is TRBV5-1; TRBD1 is a possible D gene (5 bases). Deletions cut 1 base from V and 9 bases from J, with 11 bases between. This CDR3 spans 13 amino acids. The V gene's germline CDR1 is SGHRS and CDR2 YFSETQ. The CDR3 sequence is CASSLSRAGEQFF. The CDR3 bases are TGCGCCAGCAGCTTGAGCAGGGCAGGTGAGCAGTTCTTC.

Points on this clonotype: Given a much more abundant clone one base away, this may be a read error. This rearrangement joins TRBV15 to TRBJ1-2, with D hard to call. Germline lookup yields CDR1 LNHNV and CDR2 YYDKDF (reference sequence). The CDR3 runs to 12 residues. V shed 8 bases and J shed 4 bases, with 11 bases lying between them. The CDR3 DNA reads as TGTGCCACCTGCGGTCCTTTCTATGGCTACACCTTC. This translates into CATCGPFYGYTF.

V usage is TRBV28 and J usage is TRBJ1-5, with D possibly matching TRBD1 (5 bases). Germline V gene sequence: CDR1 MDHEN, CDR2 SYDVKM. Trimming removed 3 bases from V and 7 bases from J, with 16 bases in between. The CDR3 runs 15 residues. The CDR3 coding sequence is TGTGCCAGCAGTTTTTATCCGGGGCCAGGGCAGCCCCAGCATTTT. Its protein product is CASSFYPGPGQPQHF.

The chain couples TRBV27 to TRBJ1-6, with D uncertain. This CDR3 has 15 residues. Germline-derived CDR1 and CDR2 are MNHEY and SMNVEV (reference sequence). V dropped 4 bases and J dropped 1 base, with 8 bases sitting between them. The CDR3 spells CASSSRASYNSPLHF. DNA of the CDR3: TGTGCCAGCAGTTCGCGGGCGTCCTATAATTCACCCCTCCACTTT.

V usage is TRBV6-1 and J usage is TRBJ1-5; a possible D gene is TRBD1 (5 bases). This CDR3 region has 14 residues. Per the germline V gene, CDR1 is MNHNS and CDR2 is SASEGT. The V gene lost 1 base and the J gene lost 6 bases, with 10 bases spanning the gap. CDR3 sequence: CASSEGGGFQPQHF. The CDR3 DNA reads as TGTGCCAGCAGTGAAGGGGGGGGGTTTCAGCCCCAGCATTTT.

The J gene is TRBJ2-5, the V gene TRBV29-1, with D possibly being TRBD1 (6 bases). The CDR3 length is 14 residues. Trimming left V 7 bases short and J 5 bases short, with 20 bases between. The germline gives CDR1 SQVTM, CDR2 ANQGSEA. The CDR3 reads CSASQTGRKETQYF. CDR3 nucleotides: TGCAGCGCTTCACAGACAGGTCGGAAGGAGACCCAGTACTTC.

The V call is TRBV2, the J call TRBJ2-7, with 10 bases lining up with TRBD2. Unmatched junction bases numbered 3, after V lost 5 bases and J lost 2 bases. CDR3 length: 14 residues. The germline gives CDR1 SNHLY, CDR2 FYNNEI. This CDR3 is CASSRGLAAYEQYF. The CDR3 DNA sequence: TGTGCCAGCAGTCGTGGACTAGCGGCCTACGAGCAGTACTTC.

The chain links TRBV29-1 to TRBJ2-1, with 10 nucleotides matching TRBD1. Germline V CDR1 and CDR2: SQVTM, ANQGSEA. The CDR3 runs 15 residues. V dropped 0 bases and J dropped 6; count of bases not matched to a gene: 5. The CDR3 nucleotides are TGCAGCGTTGAAGAACCGGGACAGGGGTTCAATGAGCAGTTCTTC. Encoded protein: CSVEEPGQGFNEQFF.

This chain connects TRBV7-6 to TRBJ2-2; no clear D gene. The V and J ends lost 4 bases and 2 bases respectively, with 8 bases between them. This CDR3 comprises 14 residues. The germline V gene encodes CDR1 SGHVS and CDR2 FNYEAQ. The CDR3 here is CASSSRTNTGELFF. The CDR3 coding sequence is TGTGCCAGCAGCTCGAGAACTAACACCGGGGAGCTGTTTTTT.

The rearrangement uses TRBV4-3 and TRBJ2-7; D is perhaps TRBD2 (6 bases). The V gene lost 0 bases and the J gene lost 5 bases, with 11 bases spanning the gap. Germline V lookup: CDR1 LGHNA, CDR2 YSLEER. CDR3 length: 14 amino acids. The chain's CDR3 is CASSQDGRFDEQYF. CDR3 coding DNA: TGCGCCAGCAGCCAAGACGGGAGATTCGACGAGCAGTACTTC.

This clonotype was recorded a few times. This chain uses TRBV15 with TRBJ1-2, with D uncertain. V lost 0 bases, J lost 1 base, and 6 bases lay in between. The V gene's germline CDR1 is LNHNV and CDR2 YYDKDF (reference sequence). The CDR3 consists of 14 residues. CDR3 sequence (DNA): TGTGCCACCAGCAGAGATCCCCTTAACTATGGCTACACCTTC. It codes for CATSRDPLNYGYTF.

This chain joins TRBV10-3 and TRBJ2-1, with 10 bases matching TRBD2. Trimming took 6 bases from V and 3 from J; bases not matched to a gene: 5. The CDR3 totals 15 residues. Germline assignment: CDR1 ENHRY and CDR2 SYGVKD. The CDR3 DNA reads TGTGCCATCAGCTCGGGACTAGCGATCTACAATGAGCAGTTCTTC. This translates into CAISSGLAIYNEQFF.

Only a few counts were recorded for this clonotype. J is TRBJ2-7 and V is TRBV20-1; 12 bases are a match to TRBD2. The germline V gene has CDR1 DFQATT and CDR2 SNEGSKA (reference sequence). This CDR3 has 15 amino acids. J lost 1 base, V lost 3 bases, and 4 bases had no gene match. CDR3 loop: CSARTSGSLSYEQYF. The CDR3 DNA is TGCAGTGCTAGGACTAGCGGGAGCTTGTCCTACGAGCAGTACTTC.